This is a list of T cell receptor beta chains from one sample in a study of T cell changes during pregnancy in multiple sclerosis. TCRdb's table, derived via immunoSEQ multiplex PCR, lists solely in-frame clones and lacks some. Here the sample spans about 36,000 clones, roughly 89% being singletons. The sample consisted of CD4+ T cells from peripheral blood mononuclear cells, taken in the second trimester of pregnancy. Receptors were obtained from a female donor in good health, enrolled as a control in a pregnancy study. The CDR3 runs from the conserved cysteine through the conserved F or W. A D gene is named only where the DNA matches it firmly. Where a row states a size, it is once, few, many or the class of an expanded clone; other rows omit it.

J | D | size | V | DNA | CDR3
TRBJ1-2 | NA | NA | TRBV7-2 | TGTGCCAGCAGCTTAGAGGACACCCCAGCTAACTATGGCTACACCTTC | CASSLEDTPANYGYTF
TRBJ1-1 | TRBD1 | few | TRBV9 | TGTGCCAGCAGCGTATTGTCAGGGGGCACGACTGAAGCTTTCTTT | CASSVLSGGTTEAFF
TRBJ2-5 | NA | few | TRBV5-6 | TGTGCCAGCAGCTTGCCCAGAGAGACCCAGTACTTC | CASSLPRETQYF
TRBJ2-3 | NA | NA | TRBV19 | TGTGCCAGTACGGGCGGGATCTCAGATACGCAGTATTTT | CASTGGISDTQYF
TRBJ2-5 | TRBD2 | NA | TRBV5-6 | TGTGCCAGCAGACTCGGACTAGCCTCCATAGGGTCCCAGTACTTC | CASRLGLASIGSQYF
TRBJ1-6 | TRBD1 | NA | TRBV7-9 | TGTGCCAGCAGCTCACGGCCGGGACAGCAGGATTCACCCCTCCACTTT | CASSSRPGQQDSPLHF
TRBJ2-7 | TRBD1 | NA | TRBV6-5 | TGTGCCAGCAGTTACGGGACAGGGGCCCACGAGCAGTACTTC | CASSYGTGAHEQYF
TRBJ2-7 | TRBD2 | NA | TRBV23-1 | TGCGCCAGCAGGCTAGCGGCCACGCCTGGCGAGCAGTACTTC | CASRLAATPGEQYF
TRBJ2-1 | TRBD2 | NA | TRBV5-1 | TGCGCCAGCAGCGCTTACTCTAGCGGGGTCTACAATGAGCAGTTCTTC | CASSAYSSGVYNEQFF
TRBJ2-1 | NA | NA | TRBV9 | TGTGCCAGCAGCGTAGACCAAATCCTATACAATGAGCAGTTCTTC | CASSVDQILYNEQFF
TRBJ1-5 | NA | NA | TRBV6-1 | TGTGCCAGCAGATCGATGAGTGGAGTCGGTCAGCCCCAGCATTTT | CASRSMSGVGQPQHF
TRBJ2-5 | NA | NA | TRBV7-2 | TGTGCCAGCAGCCGAGGGAACCAAGAGACCCAGTACTTC | CASSRGNQETQYF
TRBJ1-2 | TRBD1 | NA | TRBV2 | TGTGCCAGCAGGAATTTCCGGGACAGTTATAACTATGGCTACACCTTC | CASRNFRDSYNYGYTF
TRBJ1-1 | NA | NA | TRBV28 | TGTGCCAGCAGTGCCCGTATGCGCCACCGCGCTTTCTTT | CASSARMRHRAFF
TRBJ2-3 | TRBD1 | NA | TRBV10-1 | TGCGCCAGCAGTGAGGATGGGACAGGCACAGATACGCAGTATTTT | CASSEDGTGTDTQYF
TRBJ2-3 | TRBD2 | NA | TRBV2 | TGTGCCAGCACGCCCGGGGGGGGAGGGGCAGATACGCAGTATTTT | CASTPGGGGADTQYF
TRBJ2-5 | TRBD2 | NA | TRBV28 | TGTGCCAGCAGGGGAGCGGGGCCAAAAGAGACCCAGTACTTC | CASRGAGPKETQYF
TRBJ2-1 | NA | NA | TRBV2 | TGTGCCAGCAGCGAGATCGACAAATGGGAGTCGGATGAGCAGTTCTTC | CASSEIDKWESDEQFF
TRBJ1-4 | NA | NA | TRBV2 | TGTGCCAGCAGTGCCCGGGACACCGGAAATGAAAAACTGTTTTTT | CASSARDTGNEKLFF
TRBJ2-1 | NA | once | TRBV6-6 | TGTGCCAGCAGTCCGCCCGGGGAGCAGTTCTTC | CASSPPGEQFF
TRBJ2-1 | TRBD1 | NA | TRBV9 | TGTGCCAGCAGCGTAGATCTAGACAGGGCTCCTAATGAGCAGTTCTTC | CASSVDLDRAPNEQFF
TRBJ2-3 | TRBD1 | NA | TRBV15 | TGTGCCACCAGCAGAGCAGGGACAGGGAAAACCGATACGCAGTATTTT | CATSRAGTGKTDTQYF
TRBJ1-1 | TRBD1 | NA | TRBV5-1 | TGCGCCAGCAGCCGTGGGACAGAGAACACTGAAGCTTTCTTT | CASSRGTENTEAFF
TRBJ2-3 | TRBD2 | NA | TRBV6-7 | TGTGCCAGCAGGGGAGGACTAGCGGACTGCACAGATACGCAGTATTTT | CASRGGLADCTDTQYF
TRBJ1-3 | NA | once | TRBV6-5 | TGTGCCAGCAGTTACTTCCCCAAGAGCTCTGGAAACACCATATATTTT | CASSYFPKSSGNTIYF
TRBJ2-2 | TRBD2 | NA | TRBV15 | TGTGCCACCGTACTAGCGGGCCGAACCGGGGAGCTGTTTTTT | CATVLAGRTGELFF
TRBJ1-1 | NA | few | TRBV7-6 | TGTGCCAGCAGCTTAACCTCAGGGGCTAACACTGAAGCTTTCTTT | CASSLTSGANTEAFF
TRBJ2-3 | NA | once | TRBV5-5 | TGTGCCAGCAGCCCGAAGACTTCCCCGGGGGTAGATACGCAGTATTTT | CASSPKTSPGVDTQYF
TRBJ2-1 | TRBD2 | once | TRBV6-1 | TGTGCCAGCAGTGAAGAGGTAGCGGGAGTCTACAATGAGCAGTTCTTC | CASSEEVAGVYNEQFF
TRBJ1-4 | TRBD1 | NA | TRBV27 | TGTGCCAGCAGACAACAGGGGGCGAGGGAAAAACTGTTTTTT | CASRQQGAREKLFF
TRBJ2-5 | NA | few | TRBV4-2 | TGTGCCAGCAGCCAAGATCGCGGGGACCAAGAGACCCAGTACTTC | CASSQDRGDQETQYF
TRBJ1-1 | NA | NA | TRBV27 | TGTGCCAGCAGTACATGGGGGGGCACTGAAGCTTTCTTT | CASSTWGGTEAFF
TRBJ2-5 | TRBD2 | once | TRBV7-9 | TGTGCCAGCAGTTTTAGGACTAGCGGGATCCAAGAGACCCAGTACTTC | CASSFRTSGIQETQYF
TRBJ1-5 | NA | NA | TRBV10-3 | TGTGCCATCAGTGAGTCAGGGGGCAATCAGCCCCAGCATTTT | CAISESGGNQPQHF
TRBJ1-2 | NA | once | TRBV6-5 | TGTGCCAGCAGTTACGGGGCCCTTCCTATCTATGGCTACACCTTC | CASSYGALPIYGYTF
TRBJ2-5 | TRBD2 | NA | TRBV7-9 | TGTGCCAGCAGCTTAGCCCTCCCGGGACTAGGATCGGAGACCCAGTACTTC | CASSLALPGLGSETQYF
TRBJ1-4 | TRBD1 | NA | TRBV5-1 | TGCGCCAGCACCCCGGGACAGAACAACAATGAAAAACTGTTTTTT | CASTPGQNNNEKLFF
TRBJ1-1 | NA | NA | TRBV18 | TGTGCCAGCTCACCATGGCAGAACACTGAAGCTTTCTTT | CASSPWQNTEAFF
TRBJ1-4 | NA | NA | TRBV14 | TGTGCCAGCAGCAGGGGCCTCAATGAAAAACTGTTTTTT | CASSRGLNEKLFF
TRBJ1-4 | NA | NA | TRBV28 | TGTGCCAGCAGGGCCAATGAAAAACTGTTTTTT | CASRANEKLFF
TRBJ1-1 | NA | NA | TRBV29-1 | TGCAGCGTTGGGATTCGTTGGGGGGAAGACTCTGAAGCTTTCTTT | CSVGIRWGEDSEAFF
TRBJ1-3 | NA | NA | TRBV6-1 | TGTGCCAGCAGCCCTCAGGGCCACTCTGGAAACACCATATATTTT | CASSPQGHSGNTIYF
TRBJ2-2 | TRBD2 | NA | TRBV28 | TGTGCCAGCAGTTTATTCCTAGCGGGAGGCTACGGGGAGCTGTTTTTT | CASSLFLAGGYGELFF
TRBJ2-1 | NA | NA | TRBV19 | TGTGCCAGTACGAGATCGAGCGTATCCTACAATGAGCAGTTCTTC | CASTRSSVSYNEQFF
TRBJ2-7 | NA | once | TRBV5-1 | TGCGCCAGCAGCTTGTTCGAGACAGGAGCGCGCGAGCAGTACTTC | CASSLFETGAREQYF
TRBJ2-2 | TRBD2 | NA | TRBV7-2 | TGTGCCAGCAGCGCTGGACTAGCGGGACTTGGGGGGGAGCTGTTTTTT | CASSAGLAGLGGELFF